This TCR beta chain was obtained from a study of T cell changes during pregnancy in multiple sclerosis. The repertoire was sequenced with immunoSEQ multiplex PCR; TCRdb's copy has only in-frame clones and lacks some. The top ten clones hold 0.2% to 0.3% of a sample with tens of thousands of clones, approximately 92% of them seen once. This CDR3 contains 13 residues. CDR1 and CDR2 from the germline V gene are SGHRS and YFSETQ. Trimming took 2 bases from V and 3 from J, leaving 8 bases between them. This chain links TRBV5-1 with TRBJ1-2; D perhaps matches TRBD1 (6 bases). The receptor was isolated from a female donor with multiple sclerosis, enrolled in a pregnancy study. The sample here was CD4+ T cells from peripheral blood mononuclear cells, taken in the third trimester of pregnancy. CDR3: CASSLWTDYGYTF. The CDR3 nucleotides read TGCGCCAGCAGCTTATGGACAGACTATGGCTACACCTTC.